Below are 20 T cell receptor beta chains sequenced from a single sample in a study of blood T cell repertoires in COVID-19. The method was immunoSEQ multiplex PCR; TCRdb's version includes in-frame clones alone and lacks a portion of them. The sample includes around 70,000 clones, roughly 87% of them seen just once. Material for sequencing was peripheral blood. Source of these receptors: a woman of 80 years or more with active or convalescent COVID-19.

V gene TRBV6-2 or TRBV6-3 combines with J gene TRBJ1-6; perhaps TRBD1 as D (5 bases). CDR3 length equals 15 residues. In germline, CDR1 is MNHEY, CDR2 SVGEGT. V was pared by 5 bases and J by 9 bases, with 17 bases between. The CDR3 DNA follows: TGTGCCAGCAGTCCCTCGGGGGGTCGGTCTTCACCCCTCCACTTT. Protein product: CASSPSGGRSSPLHF.

This chain uses TRBV12-3 or TRBV12-4 with TRBJ2-1; 8 positions agree with TRBD2. Losses at the gene ends were 8 bases for V and 9 bases for J; bases not matched to a gene: 3. The CDR3 contains 11 residues. The CDR3 here is CASLSGGEQFF. Here the CDR3 DNA reads TGTGCCAGCTTAAGCGGGGGTGAGCAGTTCTTC.

The gene calls are TRBV5-1 and TRBJ1-1; D remains ambiguous. Trimming took 0 bases from V and 9 from J, leaving 18 bases between them. CDR3 size: 15 residues. Germline loops: CDR1 SGHRS, CDR2 YFSETQ. In nucleotides, the CDR3 is TGCGCCAGCAGCTTGGGTCCCGGGGAGTTCAATCAAGCTTTCTTT. Its protein is CASSLGPGEFNQAFF.

The genes are TRBV5-3 and TRBJ2-7; D possibly corresponds to TRBD1 (6 bases). TRBV5-3 is treated as an ORF (open reading frame) with a function not yet certain. The CDR3 loop spans 13 amino acids. V was shortened by 4 bases and J by 7 bases, with 15 bases between the two germline ends. In nucleotides, the CDR3 is TGTGCCAGAAGCGAGGGGGTCCCATGGGAGCAGTACTTC. It encodes CARSEGVPWEQYF.

This chain's CDR3 is CASSRTGAEQFF. The CDR3 DNA sequence: TGTGCCAGTAGTAGGACAGGGGCCGAACAGTTCTTC. The chain couples TRBV19 to TRBJ2-1; 9 bases are a match to TRBD1. This CDR3 has 12 residues. V shed 4 bases, J shed 13 bases, and the junction held 5 bases outside the gene matches. Germline CDR1 and CDR2: LNHDA and SQIVND (reference sequence).

The rearrangement links TRBV7-9 to TRBJ1-4; 7 bases fit TRBD1. V lost 1 base and J lost 7; bases outside the gene matches: 6. The CDR3 covers 15 residues. Germline V gene lookup returns CDR1 SEHNR and CDR2 FQNEAQ (reference sequence). The CDR3 DNA sequence: TGTGCCAGCAGCTTAGAGTCAGGGGGGAGTGAAAAACTGTTTTTT. Amino acids: CASSLESGGSEKLFF.

This clone was found once. The chain links TRBV6-2 or TRBV6-3 to TRBJ2-2; TRBD1 aligns across 7 bases. The CDR3 consists of 16 residues. CDR1 is MNHEY and CDR2 is SVGEGT in the germline V gene. V was pared by 6 bases and J by 1 base, with 8 bases of the junction left unmatched. CDR3 loop: CASSRVTGMNTGELFF. The CDR3 nucleotides read TGTGCCAGCAGCCGAGTGACAGGGATGAACACCGGGGAGCTGTTTTTT.

This chain joins TRBV5-6 and TRBJ2-1; 7 nucleotides agree with TRBD1. The CDR3 is made up of 15 amino acids. V shed 5 bases, J shed 4 bases, and the junction held 9 bases outside the gene matches. From germline, CDR1 is SGHDT and CDR2 YYEEEE. CDR3 amino acids: CASRTLDRLYNEQFF. In DNA form, the CDR3 reads TGTGCCAGCAGGACCCTGGACAGGCTTTACAATGAGCAGTTCTTC.

The gene calls are TRBV10-1 and TRBJ2-5, with 11 bases matching TRBD2. This CDR3 spans 15 amino acids. Trimming removed 9 bases from V and 0 bases from J; junction bases left unmatched: 6. Germline CDR1 reads WNHNN; CDR2 reads SYGVQD (reference sequence). The CDR3 loop reads CARIELAGDQETQYF. CDR3 DNA sequence: TGCGCCAGGATCGAACTAGCGGGGGACCAAGAGACCCAGTACTTC.

The chain joins TRBV9 to TRBJ1-1; unclear D gene. The CDR3 is 16 amino acids. Trimming took 4 bases from V and 1 from J, leaving 17 bases between them. In germline, CDR1 is SGDLS, CDR2 YYNGEE. The CDR3 spells CASSKTDRVGNTEAFF. DNA of the CDR3: TGTGCCAGCAGCAAAACTGACCGGGTTGGGAACACTGAAGCTTTCTTT.

This clone was found a few times. The chain joins TRBV6-1 to TRBJ2-7; TRBD1 agrees at 8 bases. Germline V gives CDR1 MNHNS, CDR2 SASEGT. V lost 0 bases and J lost 4; bases outside the gene matches: 8. The CDR3 length is 16 residues. The CDR3 sequence: CASSEALWTGMYEQYF. The CDR3 nucleotides are TGTGCCAGCAGTGAAGCGCTGTGGACAGGGATGTACGAGCAGTACTTC.

This clone appeared a few times. The genes are TRBV4-1 and TRBJ2-7; 8 bases fit TRBD2. CDR1 and CDR2 from the germline V gene are MGHRA and YSYEKL. V dropped 5 bases and J dropped 3; count of bases not matched to a gene: 6. The CDR3 is 14 residues long. CDR3 loop: CASSRTSQNYEQYF. Here the CDR3 DNA reads TGCGCCAGCAGCAGGACTAGCCAGAACTACGAGCAGTACTTC.

The V call is TRBV11-1, the J call TRBJ1-1; TRBD1 might be the D (6 bases). The germline gives CDR1 SGHAT, CDR2 FQDESV (reference sequence). CDR3 size: 14 residues. V lost 2 bases and J 2 bases, leaving 9 bases between the germline ends. Here the CDR3 reads CASSLSGANTEAFF. CDR3 DNA sequence: TGTGCCAGCAGCTTATCAGGGGCCAACACTGAAGCTTTCTTT.

The rearrangement uses TRBV15 and TRBJ2-5; 7 nucleotides match TRBD2. V lost 7 bases to trimming and J lost 5 bases; unmatched junction nucleotides: 13. Germline V gives CDR1 LNHNV, CDR2 YYDKDF (reference sequence). The CDR3 spans 15 residues. The CDR3 bases are TGTGCCACCACCCCGGGGGAGGGCCTAGGGGAGACCCAGTACTTC. It specifies CATTPGEGLGETQYF.

The V call is TRBV15, the J call TRBJ2-5; tentative D call: TRBD2 (6 bases). Looked up from germline, CDR1 is LNHNV and CDR2 is YYDKDF (reference sequence). The CDR3 has 17 amino acids. Trimming removed 0 bases from V and 7 bases from J, with 21 bases in between. The CDR3 here is CATSRDRLALKVGTQYF. In DNA form, the CDR3 reads TGTGCCACCAGCAGAGATCGCCTAGCGCTAAAGGTGGGGACCCAGTACTTC.

This rearrangement joins TRBV6-5 to TRBJ2-5, with D tentatively TRBD1 (6 bases). Germline V gene lookup returns CDR1 MNHEY and CDR2 SVGAGI. This CDR3 has 15 amino acids. Deletions cut 6 bases from V and 5 bases from J, with 19 bases between. This chain's CDR3 is CASRGSYTGSETQYF. The CDR3 nucleotides are TGTGCCAGCAGGGGATCCTATACAGGGAGCGAGACCCAGTACTTC.

This clone occurred once. The V gene is TRBV5-4, the J gene TRBJ1-5; no clear D gene. There are 16 residues in the CDR3. V was cut by 1 base and J by 1 base, with 12 bases left in between. Per the germline V gene, CDR1 is SGHNT and CDR2 is YYREEE (reference sequence). The CDR3 region has the DNA TGTGCCAGCAGCTTGCTCCTTCGAGAGAGCAATCAGCCCCAGCATTTT. Protein: CASSLLLRESNQPQHF. The full variable domain, rest sourced from reference TRBV5-4 and TRBJ1-5, is ETGVTQSPTHLIKTRGQQVTLRCSSQSGHNTVSWYQQALGQGPQFIFQYYREEENGRGNFPPRFSGLQFPNYSSELNVNALELDDSALYLCASSLLLRESNQPQHFGDGTRLSIL.

The rearrangement joins TRBV7-9 to TRBJ1-5; possible D gene TRBD1, 5 bases. The CDR3 is made up of 14 amino acids. Per the germline V gene, CDR1 is SEHNR and CDR2 is FQNEAQ (reference sequence). Deletions cut 6 bases from V and 4 bases from J, with 13 bases between. The CDR3 coding sequence is TGTGCCAGCAGTTCCCAGGGCCCGAATCAGCCCCAGCATTTT. Protein sequence: CASSSQGPNQPQHF.

Only one count was recorded for this clone. The chain couples TRBV30 to TRBJ1-6, with 7 bases that match TRBD1. From germline, CDR1 is GTSNPN and CDR2 SVGIG (reference sequence). This CDR3 comprises 13 residues. V lost 3 bases, J lost 14 bases, and 10 bases stayed unmatched. This CDR3 is CAWRWTGRGTLHF. The CDR3 DNA reads as TGTGCCTGGAGGTGGACAGGCCGAGGGACCCTCCACTTT. The whole variable domain, filled in from reference TRBV30 and TRBJ1-6, reads SQTIHQWPATLVQPVGSPLSLECTVEGTSNPNLYWYRQAAGRGLQLLFYSVGIGQISSEVPQNLSASRPQDRQFILSSKKLLLSDSGFYLCAWRWTGRGTLHFGNGTRLTVT.

The V gene is TRBV7-2, the J gene TRBJ1-1; the match to TRBD1 covers 8 bases. The CDR3 loop spans 17 amino acids. Germline V lookup: CDR1 SGHTA, CDR2 FQGNSA. J was trimmed by 11 bases and V by 1 base; bases with no gene match: 18. The DNA of the CDR3 is TGTGCCAGCAGCTTAGTCGGGACAGGTGGGGCATCGGGAGCGGCTTTCTTT. Residues: CASSLVGTGGASGAAFF.